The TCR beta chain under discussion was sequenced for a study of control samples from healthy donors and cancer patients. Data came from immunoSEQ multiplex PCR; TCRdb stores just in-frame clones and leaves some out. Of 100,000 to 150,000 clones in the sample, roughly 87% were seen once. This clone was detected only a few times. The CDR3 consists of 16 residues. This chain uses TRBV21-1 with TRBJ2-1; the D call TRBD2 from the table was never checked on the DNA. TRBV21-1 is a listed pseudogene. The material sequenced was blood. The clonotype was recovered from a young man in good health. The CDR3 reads CASSKPQRGAKHEQFF. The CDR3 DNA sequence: TGTGCCAGCAGCAAGCCTCAGCGGGGTGCCAAGCATGAGCAGTTCTTC.